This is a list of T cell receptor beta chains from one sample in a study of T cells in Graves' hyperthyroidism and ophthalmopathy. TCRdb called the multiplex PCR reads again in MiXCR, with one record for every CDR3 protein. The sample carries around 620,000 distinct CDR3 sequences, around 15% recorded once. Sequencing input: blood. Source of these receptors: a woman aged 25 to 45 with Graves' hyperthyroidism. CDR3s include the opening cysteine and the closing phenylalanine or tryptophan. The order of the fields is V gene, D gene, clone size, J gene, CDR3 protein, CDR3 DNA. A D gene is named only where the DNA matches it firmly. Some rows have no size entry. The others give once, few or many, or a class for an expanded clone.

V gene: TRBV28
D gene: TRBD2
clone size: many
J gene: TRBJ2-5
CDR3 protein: CASSWTGTSGRGKTQYF
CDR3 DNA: TGTGCCAGCAGTTGGACAGGGACTAGCGGGAGAGGAAAGACCCAGTACTTC

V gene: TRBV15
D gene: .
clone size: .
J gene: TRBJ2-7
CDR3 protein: CATSRDQFLEQYF
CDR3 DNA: TGTGCCACCAGCAGAGATCAGTTCCTCGAGCAGTACTTC

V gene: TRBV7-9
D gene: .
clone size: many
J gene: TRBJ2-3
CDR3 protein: CASSSSADTQYF
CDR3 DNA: TGTGCCAGCAGCTCATCGGCAGATACGCAGTATTTT

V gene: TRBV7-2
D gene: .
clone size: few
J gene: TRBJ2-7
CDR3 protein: CASSWSEGYEQYF
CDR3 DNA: TGTGCCAGCAGCTGGAGCGAAGGCTACGAGCAGTACTTC

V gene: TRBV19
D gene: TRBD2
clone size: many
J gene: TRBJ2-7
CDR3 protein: CASRGLAGGYEQYF
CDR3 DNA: TGTGCCAGTAGAGGACTAGCGGGAGGGTACGAGCAGTACTTC

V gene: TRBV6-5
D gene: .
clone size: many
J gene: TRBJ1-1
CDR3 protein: CASSYSRVTEAFF
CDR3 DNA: TGTGCCAGCAGTTACTCCAGGGTAACTGAAGCTTTCTTT

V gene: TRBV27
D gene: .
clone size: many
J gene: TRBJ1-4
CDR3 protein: CASRRNDATNEKLFF
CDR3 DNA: TGTGCCAGCAGACGTAACGATGCAACTAATGAAAAACTGTTTTTT

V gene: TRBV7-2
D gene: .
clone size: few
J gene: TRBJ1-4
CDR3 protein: CASPPWKLFF
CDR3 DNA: TGTGCCAGCCCTCCTTGGAAACTGTTTTTT

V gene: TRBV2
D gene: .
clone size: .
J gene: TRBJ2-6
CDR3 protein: CASSPTKAGANVLTF
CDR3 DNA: TGTGCCAGCAGTCCCACCAAAGCTGGGGCCAACGTCCTGACTTTC

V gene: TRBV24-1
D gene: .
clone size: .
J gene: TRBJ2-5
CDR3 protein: CATSDRSRGETQYF
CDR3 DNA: TGTGCCACCAGTGACCGGAGCCGGGGGGAGACCCAGTACTTC

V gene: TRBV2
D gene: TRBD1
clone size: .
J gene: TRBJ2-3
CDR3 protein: CASRMTTGTGRTDTQYF
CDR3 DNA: TGTGCCAGCAGAATGACGACCGGGACAGGGCGCACAGATACGCAGTATTTT

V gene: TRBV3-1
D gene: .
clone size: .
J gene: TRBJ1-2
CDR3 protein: CASSQGPGRDYGYTF
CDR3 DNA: TGTGCCAGCAGCCAAGGGCCAGGGCGGGACTATGGCTACACCTTC

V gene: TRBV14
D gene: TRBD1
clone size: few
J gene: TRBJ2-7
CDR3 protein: CASSLQAGQGGLEQYF
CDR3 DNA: TGTGCCAGCAGCCTTCAAGCGGGACAGGGAGGGCTCGAGCAGTACTTC

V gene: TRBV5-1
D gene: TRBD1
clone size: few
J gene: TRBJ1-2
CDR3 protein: CASSDPWDSITF
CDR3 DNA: TGCGCCAGCAGTGACCCCTGGGACAGTATTACCTTC

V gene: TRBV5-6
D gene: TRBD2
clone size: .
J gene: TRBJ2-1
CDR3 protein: CASSLGLAGVPRGNEQFF
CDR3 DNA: TGTGCCAGCAGCCTCGGACTAGCGGGAGTCCCCAGGGGGAATGAGCAGTTCTTC

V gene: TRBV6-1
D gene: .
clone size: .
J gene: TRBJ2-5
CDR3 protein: CASSDRPRRTQYF
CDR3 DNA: TGTGCCAGCAGTGACCGGCCAAGAAGGACCCAGTACTTC

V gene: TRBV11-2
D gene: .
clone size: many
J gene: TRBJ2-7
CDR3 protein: CASSQGLVYEQYF
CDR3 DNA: TGTGCCAGCAGTCAAGGACTCGTTTACGAGCAGTACTTC

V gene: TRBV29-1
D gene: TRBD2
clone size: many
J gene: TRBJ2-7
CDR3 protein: CSVVAGAGEQYF
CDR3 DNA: TGCAGCGTTGTAGCGGGAGCTGGCGAGCAGTACTTC

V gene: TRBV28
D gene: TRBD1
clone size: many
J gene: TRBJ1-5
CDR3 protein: CATRRGLEQPQHF
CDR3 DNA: TGTGCGACTCGAAGGGGGCTGGAACAGCCCCAGCATTTT

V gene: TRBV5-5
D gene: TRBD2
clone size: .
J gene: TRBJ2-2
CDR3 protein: CASSLVPSGITGELFF
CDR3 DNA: TGTGCCAGCAGCTTGGTGCCTAGCGGGATTACCGGGGAGCTGTTTTTT

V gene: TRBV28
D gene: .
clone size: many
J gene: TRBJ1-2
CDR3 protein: CASRGGFGYTF
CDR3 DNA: TGTGCCAGCAGAGGGGGGTTTGGCTACACCTTC

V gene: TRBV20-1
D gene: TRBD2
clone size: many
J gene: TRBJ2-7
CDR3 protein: CSASLVAGAYEQYF
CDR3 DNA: TGCAGTGCTAGTTTGGTAGCGGGGGCCTACGAGCAGTACTTC

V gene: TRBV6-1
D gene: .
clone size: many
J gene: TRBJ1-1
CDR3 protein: CASSTSSGEAFF
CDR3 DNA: TGTGCCAGCAGTACTTCTAGCGGGGAAGCTTTCTTT

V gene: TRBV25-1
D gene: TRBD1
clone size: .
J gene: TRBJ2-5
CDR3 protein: CASRRTGKGQETQYF
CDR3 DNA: TGTGCCAGCAGAAGGACAGGAAAAGGCCAAGAGACCCAGTACTTC

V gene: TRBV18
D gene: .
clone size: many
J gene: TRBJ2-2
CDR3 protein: CASSPGTDTGELFF
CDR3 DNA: TGTGCCAGCTCACCCGGGACGGACACCGGGGAGCTGTTTTTT

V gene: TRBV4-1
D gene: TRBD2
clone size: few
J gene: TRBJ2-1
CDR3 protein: CASSPGRLAGGPRDEQFF
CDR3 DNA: TGCGCCAGCAGCCCAGGGCGACTAGCGGGAGGGCCCAGGGATGAGCAGTTCTTC

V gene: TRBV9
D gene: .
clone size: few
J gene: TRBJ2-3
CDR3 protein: CASSTRGGTYTDTQYF
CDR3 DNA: TGTGCCAGCAGCACACGTGGAGGGACCTACACAGATACGCAGTATTTT

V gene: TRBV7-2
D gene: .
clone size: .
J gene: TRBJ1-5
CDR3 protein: CASSLMGTIKNQPQHF
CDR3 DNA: TGTGCCAGCAGCTTAATGGGGACAATAAAAAATCAGCCCCAGCATTTT

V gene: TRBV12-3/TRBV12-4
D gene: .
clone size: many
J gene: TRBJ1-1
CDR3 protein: CASSVTGTSTAEAFF
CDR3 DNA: TGTGCCAGCAGTGTCACCGGGACAAGTACCGCTGAAGCTTTCTTT

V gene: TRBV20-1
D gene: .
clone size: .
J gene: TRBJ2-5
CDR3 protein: CSARVPHQGGETQYF
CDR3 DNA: TGCAGTGCTAGAGTGCCCCATCAGGGGGGAGAGACCCAGTACTTC

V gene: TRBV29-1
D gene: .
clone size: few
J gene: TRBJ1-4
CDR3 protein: CSVRYNEKLFF
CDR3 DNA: TGCAGCGTTCGGTACAATGAAAAACTGTTTTTT

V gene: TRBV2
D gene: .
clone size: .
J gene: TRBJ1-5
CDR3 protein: CASRDQGDGNQPQHF
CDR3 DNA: TGTGCCAGCAGAGACCAAGGGGACGGTAATCAGCCCCAGCATTTT

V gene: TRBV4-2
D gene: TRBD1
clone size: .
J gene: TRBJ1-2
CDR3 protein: CASSPLTGGARNGYTF
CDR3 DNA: TGTGCCAGCAGCCCCCTTACAGGGGGGGCCAGGAACGGCTACACCTTC

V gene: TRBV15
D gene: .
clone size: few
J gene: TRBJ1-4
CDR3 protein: CATSRDRGEKLFF
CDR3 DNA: TGTGCCACCAGCAGAGATCGAGGTGAAAAACTGTTTTTT

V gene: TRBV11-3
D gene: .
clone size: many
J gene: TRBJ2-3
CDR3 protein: CASSLEQSTDTQYF
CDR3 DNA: TGTGCCAGCAGCTTAGAACAGAGCACAGATACGCAGTATTTT

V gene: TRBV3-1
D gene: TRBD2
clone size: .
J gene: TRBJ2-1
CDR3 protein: CASSQEPGGNEQFF
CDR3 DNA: TGTGCCAGCAGCCAAGAGCCGGGGGGGAATGAGCAGTTCTTC

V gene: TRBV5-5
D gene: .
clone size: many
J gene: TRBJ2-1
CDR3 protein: CASSQTPSEQFF
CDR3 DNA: TGTGCCAGCAGTCAGACCCCGAGTGAGCAGTTCTTC

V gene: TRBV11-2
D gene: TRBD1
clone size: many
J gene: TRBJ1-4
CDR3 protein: CASSPGGQDHEKLFF
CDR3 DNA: TGTGCCAGCAGCCCCGGTGGACAGGATCATGAAAAACTGTTTTTT

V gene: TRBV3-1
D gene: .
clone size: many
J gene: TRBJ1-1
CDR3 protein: CASSRNSVNTEAFF
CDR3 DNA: TGTGCCAGCAGCCGAAATTCAGTAAACACTGAAGCTTTCTTT

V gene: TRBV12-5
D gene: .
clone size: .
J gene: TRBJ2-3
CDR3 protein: CASAQSATDTQYF
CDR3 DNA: TGTGCTAGTGCCCAATCGGCCACAGATACGCAGTATTTT

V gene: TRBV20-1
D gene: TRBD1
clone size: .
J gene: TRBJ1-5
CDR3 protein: CSAFGQGMDQPQHF
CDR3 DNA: TGCAGTGCTTTTGGACAGGGAATGGATCAGCCCCAGCATTTT

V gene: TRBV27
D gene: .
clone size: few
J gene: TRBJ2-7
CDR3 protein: CASSLDSTRQYF
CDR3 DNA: TGTGCCAGCAGTTTAGACAGTACCAGACAGTACTTC

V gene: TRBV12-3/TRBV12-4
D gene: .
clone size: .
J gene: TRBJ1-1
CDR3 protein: CASGTSRNTEAFF
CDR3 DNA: TGTGCCAGCGGGACTTCTCGAAACACTGAAGCTTTCTTT